This entry describes one TCR beta chain. Its antigen is unknown. Profiled with immunoSEQ multiplex PCR; TCRdb holds only in-frame clones, not every one. The table records around 60,000 clones, about nine tenths of them present only once. Germline values: CDR1 SGHDT, CDR2 YYEEEE. The ends lost 4 bases at V and 4 bases at J; junction bases unmatched: 4. This CDR3 spans 15 amino acids. These data are taken from a study of OX40 agonist ivuxolimab in advanced cancers. The study, taken as a whole, reports: At 0.1 to 3.0 mg/kg and by week 6, CD4+ and CD8+ T cells in the blood had expanded clonally.

This TCR derives from an adult with an advanced solid tumor such as melanoma, head and neck, liver or kidney cancer. This chain joins TRBV5-6 and TRBJ2-5, with 13 bases aligning to TRBD2. The sequencing used CD4+ or CD8+ T cells sorted from blood, collected in a trial of the OX40 agonist ivuxolimab. CDR3 amino acids: CASSTLAGGGETQYF. CDR3 DNA: TGTGCCAGCAGCACACTAGCGGGAGGGGGAGAGACCCAGTACTTC.